Listed below are T cell receptor beta chains from one sample, sequenced in a study of CD8+CD57+ T cells in acquired aplastic anemia. TCRdb reanalysed the reads using MiXCR and keeps one entry per CDR3 protein. The repertoire consists of tens of thousands of distinct CDR3 sequences, with 76% occurring once and the leading ten covering over 20%. Sequencing was done on a sample of sorted CD4+, CD8+, or CD8+CD57+ T cells (not recorded which) from PBMCs. These TCRs come from a human donor in good health, serving as a control. CDR3s include the opening cysteine and the closing phenylalanine or tryptophan. Each record gives: D gene, clone size, V gene, J gene, CDR3 protein, CDR3 DNA. A D gene is named only where the DNA matches it firmly. A clone size is listed for some rows: how often the clone was seen (once, few, many), or a class if it is expanded.

D gene: TRBD2; clone size: -; V gene: TRBV25-1; J gene: TRBJ2-2; CDR3 protein: CASTGGTGELFF; CDR3 DNA: TGTGCCAGCACGGGAGGCACCGGGGAGCTGTTTTTT
D gene: -; clone size: -; V gene: TRBV5-6; J gene: TRBJ2-2; CDR3 protein: CASSTWGTYTGELFF; CDR3 DNA: TGTGCCAGCTCAACCTGGGGCACGTACACCGGGGAGCTGTTTTTT
D gene: -; clone size: few; V gene: TRBV15; J gene: TRBJ2-7; CDR3 protein: CATSREARQGGEQYF; CDR3 DNA: TGTGCCACCAGCAGGGAGGCTCGACAGGGAGGCGAGCAGTACTTC
D gene: -; clone size: -; V gene: TRBV20-1; J gene: TRBJ1-6; CDR3 protein: CSAKSGGASAVDSPLHF; CDR3 DNA: TGCAGTGCTAAATCGGGGGGCGCATCGGCGGTTGATTCACCCCTCCACTTT
D gene: -; clone size: -; V gene: TRBV2; J gene: TRBJ2-2; CDR3 protein: CAVLGTKNTGELFF; CDR3 DNA: TGTGCCGTTCTAGGGACAAAGAACACCGGGGAGCTGTTTTTT
D gene: -; clone size: few; V gene: TRBV29-1; J gene: TRBJ1-2; CDR3 protein: CSVADSRLRGYTF; CDR3 DNA: TGCAGCGTGGCGGACAGTCGACTTAGGGGCTACACCTTC
D gene: -; clone size: -; V gene: TRBV29-1; J gene: TRBJ1-2; CDR3 protein: CSVLGGAVGYTF; CDR3 DNA: TGCAGCGTCCTCGGAGGGGCGGTTGGCTACACCTTC
D gene: -; clone size: -; V gene: TRBV2; J gene: TRBJ1-4; CDR3 protein: CATGGEKLFF; CDR3 DNA: TGTGCCACCGGGGGTGAAAAACTGTTTTTT
D gene: TRBD1; clone size: -; V gene: TRBV19; J gene: TRBJ1-5; CDR3 protein: CASSLGTGWVYSNQPQHF; CDR3 DNA: TGTGCCAGTAGCCTCGGGACAGGGTGGGTGTATAGCAATCAGCCCCAGCATTTT
D gene: -; clone size: -; V gene: TRBV15; J gene: TRBJ1-2; CDR3 protein: CATSRVRGIYGYTF; CDR3 DNA: TGTGCCACCAGCAGAGTAAGGGGAATCTATGGCTACACCTTC
D gene: -; clone size: -; V gene: TRBV19; J gene: TRBJ1-2; CDR3 protein: CASTDPLGGNYGYTF; CDR3 DNA: TGTGCCAGTACCGACCCCTTGGGCGGAAACTATGGCTACACCTTC
D gene: -; clone size: -; V gene: TRBV24-1; J gene: TRBJ2-1; CDR3 protein: CATSDLTSAEQFF; CDR3 DNA: TGTGCCACCAGTGATCTGACTAGTGCTGAGCAGTTCTTC
D gene: TRBD1; clone size: -; V gene: TRBV15; J gene: TRBJ2-6; CDR3 protein: CATAGTGVGANVLTF; CDR3 DNA: TGTGCCACCGCCGGGACAGGGGTAGGGGCCAACGTCCTGACTTTC
D gene: -; clone size: -; V gene: TRBV19; J gene: TRBJ1-2; CDR3 protein: CASSESRGVFHGYTF; CDR3 DNA: TGTGCCAGTAGTGAAAGCAGGGGCGTATTCCATGGCTACACCTTC
D gene: -; clone size: -; V gene: TRBV20-1; J gene: TRBJ2-7; CDR3 protein: CSARSETYEQYF; CDR3 DNA: TGCAGTGCTAGAAGCGAAACCTACGAGCAGTACTTC
D gene: -; clone size: -; V gene: TRBV25-1; J gene: TRBJ1-1; CDR3 protein: CASSDLGAEAFF; CDR3 DNA: TGTGCCAGCAGTGATCTCGGGGCTGAAGCTTTCTTT
D gene: -; clone size: -; V gene: TRBV7-2; J gene: TRBJ1-1; CDR3 protein: CASSLATYTEAFF; CDR3 DNA: TGTGCCAGCAGCTTAGCCACATACACTGAAGCTTTCTTT
D gene: -; clone size: -; V gene: TRBV29-1; J gene: TRBJ2-1; CDR3 protein: CSVDDRRSSYNEQFF; CDR3 DNA: TGCAGCGTTGATGACCGACGGAGCTCCTACAATGAGCAGTTCTTC
D gene: -; clone size: -; V gene: TRBV7-9; J gene: TRBJ2-3; CDR3 protein: CASSYPQNTQYF; CDR3 DNA: TGTGCCAGCAGCTATCCGCAGAATACGCAGTATTTT
D gene: -; clone size: once; V gene: TRBV2; J gene: TRBJ2-5; CDR3 protein: CASTDRVLCYF; CDR3 DNA: TGTGCCAGCACAGACCGGGTCTTGTGTTACTTC
D gene: -; clone size: -; V gene: TRBV9; J gene: TRBJ1-1; CDR3 protein: CASSVEVNTEAFF; CDR3 DNA: TGTGCCAGCAGCGTAGAAGTGAACACTGAAGCTTTCTTT
D gene: -; clone size: -; V gene: TRBV29-1; J gene: TRBJ1-3; CDR3 protein: CSAAFSGNTIYF; CDR3 DNA: TGCAGCGCCGCATTTTCTGGAAACACCATATATTTT
D gene: -; clone size: few; V gene: TRBV15; J gene: TRBJ1-1; CDR3 protein: CATSRVRTLDRNTEAFF; CDR3 DNA: TGTGCCACCAGCAGAGTCCGCACGCTGGATCGGAACACTGAAGCTTTCTTT
D gene: -; clone size: few; V gene: TRBV24-1; J gene: TRBJ2-2; CDR3 protein: CATTSTGNTGELFF; CDR3 DNA: TGTGCCACCACTAGTACAGGGAACACCGGGGAGCTGTTTTTT
D gene: TRBD1; clone size: -; V gene: TRBV7-2; J gene: TRBJ1-5; CDR3 protein: CASSDRVDQPQHF; CDR3 DNA: TGTGCCAGCAGCGACAGGGTGGATCAGCCCCAGCATTTT
D gene: TRBD1; clone size: once; V gene: TRBV4-3; J gene: TRBJ2-7; CDR3 protein: CASSQAGTGSSYEQYF; CDR3 DNA: TGCGCCAGCAGCCAAGCCGGGACAGGGTCCTCCTACGAGCAGTACTTC
D gene: TRBD1; clone size: -; V gene: TRBV29-1; J gene: TRBJ2-7; CDR3 protein: CSVAPGQGNYEQYF; CDR3 DNA: TGCAGCGTTGCCCCGGGACAGGGGAACTACGAGCAGTACTTC
D gene: -; clone size: -; V gene: TRBV7-2; J gene: TRBJ1-5; CDR3 protein: CASSLEGGQPQHF; CDR3 DNA: TGTGCCAGCAGCTTAGAGGGTGGTCAGCCCCAGCATTTT
D gene: -; clone size: -; V gene: TRBV7-2; J gene: TRBJ2-5; CDR3 protein: CASSLIKGQETQHF; CDR3 DNA: TGTGCCAGCAGCTTAATCAAGGGCCAAGAGACCCAGCACTTC
D gene: -; clone size: -; V gene: TRBV5-1; J gene: TRBJ2-5; CDR3 protein: CASSLIRVETQYF; CDR3 DNA: TGCGCCAGCAGCTTGATTCGGGTGGAGACCCAGTACTTC
D gene: -; clone size: few; V gene: TRBV11-1; J gene: TRBJ2-1; CDR3 protein: CASSSSIDNEQFF; CDR3 DNA: TGTGCCAGCAGCTCTTCTATCGACAATGAGCAGTTCTTC
D gene: -; clone size: -; V gene: TRBV19; J gene: TRBJ1-5; CDR3 protein: CASSPLGQGISAPQHF; CDR3 DNA: TGTGCCAGTAGTCCTCTAGGGCAGGGCATCAGCGCGCCCCAGCATTTT
D gene: -; clone size: once; V gene: TRBV20-1; J gene: TRBJ2-7; CDR3 protein: CSAPSGSYASEQYF; CDR3 DNA: TGCAGTGCTCCCTCGGGTAGTTACGCGTCCGAGCAGTACTTC
D gene: -; clone size: -; V gene: TRBV29-1; J gene: TRBJ1-1; CDR3 protein: CSVAEQGSAFF; CDR3 DNA: TGCAGCGTTGCTGAACAGGGCAGTGCTTTCTTT
D gene: TRBD1; clone size: -; V gene: TRBV10-1; J gene: TRBJ2-7; CDR3 protein: CASSDGTGRAYEQYF; CDR3 DNA: TGCGCCAGCAGTGATGGGACAGGTAGGGCCTACGAGCAGTACTTC
D gene: -; clone size: few; V gene: TRBV24-1; J gene: TRBJ1-3; CDR3 protein: CATSTGNTIYF; CDR3 DNA: TGTGCCACCAGTACCGGAAACACCATATATTTT
D gene: TRBD2; clone size: once; V gene: TRBV2; J gene: TRBJ2-1; CDR3 protein: CASSGTSGRANEQFF; CDR3 DNA: TGTGCCAGCAGTGGTACTAGCGGGAGAGCCAATGAGCAGTTCTTC
D gene: -; clone size: once; V gene: TRBV2; J gene: TRBJ1-2; CDR3 protein: CATLNGQNYGYTF; CDR3 DNA: TGTGCCACCCTGAATGGACAGAACTATGGCTACACCTTC
D gene: -; clone size: once; V gene: TRBV11-1; J gene: TRBJ1-1; CDR3 protein: CASSIPGTLMNTEAFF; CDR3 DNA: TGTGCCAGTAGTATACCAGGGACCCTCATGAACACTGAAGCTTTCTTT
D gene: TRBD2; clone size: -; V gene: TRBV20-1; J gene: TRBJ2-7; CDR3 protein: CSARFSGGPYEQYF; CDR3 DNA: TGCAGTGCTAGATTTAGCGGGGGGCCCTACGAGCAGTACTTC
D gene: -; clone size: -; V gene: TRBV20-1; J gene: TRBJ2-7; CDR3 protein: CSASPSRDEQYF; CDR3 DNA: TGCAGTGCTAGCCCATCTCGCGACGAGCAGTACTTC
D gene: TRBD2; clone size: -; V gene: TRBV11-2; J gene: TRBJ2-3; CDR3 protein: CASSPLMKRGGQGDTQYF; CDR3 DNA: TGTGCCAGCAGCCCCCTAATGAAGCGGGGGGGCCAGGGAGATACGCAGTATTTT
D gene: TRBD1; clone size: -; V gene: TRBV15; J gene: TRBJ1-1; CDR3 protein: CATSRDHRGLNTEASF; CDR3 DNA: TGTGCCACCAGCAGAGATCACAGGGGATTGAACACTGAAGCTTCCTTT
D gene: TRBD1; clone size: -; V gene: TRBV29-1; J gene: TRBJ2-3; CDR3 protein: CSALGQGAGDTQYF; CDR3 DNA: TGCAGCGCCTTAGGACAGGGGGCAGGAGATACGCAGTATTTT
D gene: TRBD2; clone size: -; V gene: TRBV11-1; J gene: TRBJ2-3; CDR3 protein: CASSLGTSGRDTQYF; CDR3 DNA: TGTGCCAGCAGCCTGGGCACTAGCGGGCGAGATACGCAGTATTTT
D gene: TRBD2; clone size: -; V gene: TRBV5-6; J gene: TRBJ2-2; CDR3 protein: CASRGLAGTNTGELFF; CDR3 DNA: TGTGCCAGCAGGGGACTAGCGGGGACGAACACCGGGGAGCTGTTTTTT
D gene: -; clone size: -; V gene: TRBV7-8; J gene: TRBJ1-4; CDR3 protein: CASSLNSDSTEKLFF; CDR3 DNA: TGTGCCAGCAGCTTAAATAGTGATTCAACCGAAAAACTGTTTTTT
D gene: -; clone size: -; V gene: TRBV25-1; J gene: TRBJ1-1; CDR3 protein: CASSDQPNTEAFF; CDR3 DNA: TGTGCCAGCAGTGACCAGCCGAACACTGAAGCTTTCTTT
D gene: -; clone size: -; V gene: TRBV2; J gene: TRBJ1-1; CDR3 protein: CASSGGAEAFF; CDR3 DNA: TGTGCCAGCAGTGGTGGGGCTGAAGCTTTCTTT